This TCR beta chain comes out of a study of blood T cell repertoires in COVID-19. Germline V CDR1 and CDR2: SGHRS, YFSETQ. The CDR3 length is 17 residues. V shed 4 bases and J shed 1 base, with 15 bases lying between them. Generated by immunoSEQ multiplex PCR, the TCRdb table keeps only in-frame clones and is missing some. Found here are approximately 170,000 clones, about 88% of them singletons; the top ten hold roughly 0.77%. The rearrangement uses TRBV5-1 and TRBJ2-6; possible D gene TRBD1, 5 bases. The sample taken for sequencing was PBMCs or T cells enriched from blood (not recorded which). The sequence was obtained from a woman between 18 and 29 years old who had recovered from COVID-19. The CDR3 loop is CASSGINQGSGANVLTF. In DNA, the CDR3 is TGCGCCAGCAGCGGTATTAATCAGGGTTCTGGGGCCAACGTCCTGACTTTC. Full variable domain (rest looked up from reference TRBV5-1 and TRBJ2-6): KAGVTQTPRYLIKTRGQQVTLSCSPISGHRSVSWYQQTPGQGLQFLFEYFSETQRNKGNFPGRFSGRQFSNSRSEMNVSTLELGDSALYLCASSGINQGSGANVLTFGAGSRLTVL.